This entry lists 14 T cell receptor beta chains sequenced from one sample in a study of blood T cell repertoires in COVID-19. Data came from immunoSEQ multiplex PCR; TCRdb stores just in-frame clones and leaves some out. Seen here are about 260,000 clones, 85% to 90% observed once, and the top ten hold more than 1.3%. Sequencing was performed on peripheral blood. All receptors come from a woman aged 40 to 50 who had recovered from COVID-19.

The V and J genes are TRBV18 and TRBJ1-6; D is uncertain. The V gene's germline CDR1 is KGHSH and CDR2 LQKENI. The length of the CDR3 is 16 residues. With 2 bases removed from V and 9 bases from J, the gap between germline ends came to 17 bases. The CDR3 here is CASSPTAGGGSSPLHF. In nucleotides, the CDR3 is TGTGCCAGCTCACCAACTGCAGGTGGTGGGTCTTCACCCCTCCACTTT. Full variable domain (outside the CDR3, taken from reference TRBV18 and TRBJ1-6): NAGVMQNPRHLVRRRGQEARLRCSPMKGHSHVYWYRQLPEEGLKFMVYLQKENIIDESGMPKERFSAEFPKEGPSILRIQQVVRGDSAAYFCASSPTAGGGSSPLHFGNGTRLTVT.

The rearrangement links TRBV7-9 to TRBJ2-7; a possible D gene is TRBD2 (5 bases). Trimming shortened V by 11 bases and J by 5 bases, and 22 bases separated the two germline ends. The CDR3 length is 14 residues. Germline V gene lookup returns CDR1 SEHNR and CDR2 FQNEAQ (reference sequence). The CDR3 DNA follows: TGTGCCTCTCTCCCGGCTTCTGGAGGTGACGAGCAGTACTTC. This gives the protein CASLPASGGDEQYF. The entire variable domain, with the rest obtained from reference TRBV7-9 and TRBJ2-7, is as follows: DTGVSQNPRHKITKRGQNVTFRCDPISEHNRLYWYRQTLGQGPEFLTYFQNEAQLEKSRLLSDRFSAERPKGSFSTLEIQRTEQGDSAMYLCASLPASGGDEQYFGPGTRLTVT.

For the CDR3, the DNA is TGTGCCAGCAGTGACGCGGGGTCACGGGAGACCCAGTACTTC. Encoded protein: CASSDAGSRETQYF. This chain connects TRBV2 to TRBJ2-5; possibly TRBD2 for D (6 bases). V gave up 3 bases and J gave up 5 bases, with 13 bases separating them. The CDR3 has 14 residues. The germline V gene encodes CDR1 SNHLY and CDR2 FYNNEI.

V gene TRBV7-2 combines with J gene TRBJ1-4, with D possibly TRBD1 on 6 matching bases. Per germline, CDR1 SGHTA and CDR2 FQGNSA. Deletions cut 2 bases from V and 7 bases from J, with 8 bases between. The CDR3 consists of 13 residues. The CDR3 sequence: CASSLTGSEKLFF. The CDR3 coding sequence is TGTGCCAGCAGCTTAACAGGGAGTGAAAAACTGTTTTTT.

The chain is built from TRBV2 and TRBJ2-1, with TRBD1 matching over 10 bases. The ends lost 6 bases at V and 7 bases at J; junction bases unmatched: 9. The CDR3 totals 15 residues. From germline, CDR1 is SNHLY and CDR2 FYNNEI. The CDR3 spells CASRLRQGAGNEQFF. The CDR3 coding sequence is TGTGCCAGCAGACTCCGACAGGGGGCGGGAAATGAGCAGTTCTTC.

The J gene is TRBJ1-2, the V gene TRBV29-1; D may be TRBD1 (5 bases). This CDR3 has 14 residues. V was trimmed by 4 bases and J by 4 bases, leaving 16 bases between them. CDR1 and CDR2 (germline): SQVTM, ANQGSEA. CDR3: CSVGGGEIFYGYTF. The CDR3 DNA follows: TGCAGCGTTGGGGGGGGTGAGATTTTCTATGGCTACACCTTC.

This clone was observed a single time. Other nucleotide sequences from this sample produce the same CDR3. The rearrangement uses TRBV7-2 and TRBJ1-1; D call uncertain. Germline CDR1 SGHTA, CDR2 FQGNSA. The CDR3 spans 13 residues. Deletions cut 3 bases from V and 1 base from J, with 6 bases between. The CDR3 sequence: CASSLRQNTEAFF. The CDR3, as DNA: TGTGCCAGCAGCTTGCGGCAGAACACTGAAGCTTTCTTT.

The chain is built from TRBV6-1 and TRBJ1-3, with D uncertain. This CDR3 spans 17 amino acids. The V gene lost 4 bases and the J gene lost 0 bases, with 16 bases spanning the gap. Looked up from germline, CDR1 is MNHNS and CDR2 is SASEGT. DNA for the CDR3: TGTGCCAGCAGTGGGAGGGTCTGGTCAGTCTCTGGAAACACCATATATTTT. Its protein is CASSGRVWSVSGNTIYF.

The rearrangement uses TRBV27 and TRBJ2-3; 9 positions match TRBD2. J was trimmed by 2 bases and V by 1 base; bases with no gene match: 4. The CDR3 is 16 amino acids. Germline CDR1 reads MNHEY; CDR2 reads SMNVEV (reference sequence). CDR3 sequence: CASSLFRGGATDTQYF. The CDR3 bases are TGTGCCAGCAGTTTATTCCGCGGGGGGGCCACAGATACGCAGTATTTT.

The genes are TRBV2 and TRBJ2-3; 9 nucleotides agree with TRBD2. J lost 6 bases, V lost 4 bases, and 8 bases had no gene match. The germline gives CDR1 SNHLY, CDR2 FYNNEI. This CDR3 spans 15 amino acids. The CDR3 DNA reads TGTGCCAGCAGTGGGGGCGGGGGGGCAACTGATACGCAGTATTTT. It yields the protein CASSGGGGATDTQYF.

This chain links TRBV9 with TRBJ1-5, with no clear D. V gave up 0 bases and J gave up 3 bases, with 4 bases separating them. The CDR3 has 13 residues. Germline CDR1 SGDLS, CDR2 YYNGEE. The CDR3 DNA is TGTGCCAGCAGCGTAGCCAACAATCAGCCCCAGCATTTT. The encoded protein is CASSVANNQPQHF.

The chain uses TRBV2 and TRBJ2-3, with a weak D call TRBD1 (6 bases). V was clipped by 5 bases and J by 0 bases, with 9 bases between them. The CDR3 spans 14 residues. Per the germline V gene, CDR1 is SNHLY and CDR2 is FYNNEI. CDR3 in DNA: TGTGCCAGCAGTTGGGACATTAGCACAGATACGCAGTATTTT. Encoded protein: CASSWDISTDTQYF.

As regards this clone: This CDR3 is also generated by other DNA sequences in the sample. This sequence joins TRBV5-1 and TRBJ1-1, with D tentatively TRBD1 (5 bases). The germline CDR1 and CDR2 sequences are SGHRS and YFSETQ. The CDR3 runs to 14 residues. Trimming shortened V by 2 bases and J by 1 base, and 9 bases separated the two germline ends. CDR3 protein: CASSLTGGNTEAFF. CDR3 in DNA: TGCGCCAGCAGCTTAACAGGCGGGAACACTGAAGCTTTCTTT.

The chain recombines TRBV18 with TRBJ1-1; D may be TRBD1 (5 bases). The CDR3 consists of 14 residues. From germline, CDR1 is KGHSH and CDR2 LQKENI. The germline V and J ends were trimmed by 3 bases and 3 bases, with 11 bases remaining between them. The CDR3 is CASSPARGDTEAFF. The CDR3 nucleotides read TGTGCCAGCTCACCGGCCCGGGGGGACACTGAAGCTTTCTTT.